These T cell receptor beta chains were read from a single sample in a study of blood T cells in healthy people across ages. TCRdb re-called the 5' RACE reads through MiXCR, storing one row per CDR3 protein. The table has 850,000 to 1,300,000 distinct CDR3 sequences, around 45% seen once. The sequencing sample was made of blood. The receptors were sampled from a woman aged 60-70 years in good health. CDR3s include the opening cysteine and the closing phenylalanine or tryptophan. Fields, in order: V gene, J gene, CDR3 protein.

TRBV28	TRBJ2-3	CASSSYTGGEFADTQYF
TRBV5-1	TRBJ1-2	CASSSGPAENYGYTF
TRBV24-1	TRBJ2-7	CATSETVGTSVLYEQYF
TRBV24-1	TRBJ2-1	CATSDLGGGEQFF
TRBV12-3/TRBV12-4	TRBJ2-1	CASALQPLYNEQFF
TRBV28	TRBJ1-5	CASKGRQLGITPQHF
TRBV5-1	TRBJ2-5	CASSQGLAGVQETQYF
TRBV10-2	TRBJ1-2	CASSADYYGYTF
TRBV7-3	-	CASSLWGGSDNEQYF
TRBV9	TRBJ2-5	CASSVAPGSGETQYF
TRBV20-1	TRBJ2-7	CSASGQGGGYEQYF
TRBV6-1	-	CASTQLQGVRYEQYF
TRBV4-1	TRBJ1-5	CASSQESLGQGNQPQHF
TRBV11-3	TRBJ2-5	CASSRRSGTRIYEQYF
TRBV20-1	TRBJ1-4	CSARKGGNEKLFF
TRBV12-3/TRBV12-4	TRBJ2-1	CASSSHVSSYNEQFF
TRBV12-3/TRBV12-4	-	CASRITGTSGRRGYEQYF
TRBV5-1	TRBJ1-4	CASRGDSYNEKLFF
TRBV29-1	TRBJ1-2	CSVVGGGNRGSNYGYTF
TRBV29-1	TRBJ2-1	CSVERWDSYSYNEQFF
TRBV20-1	TRBJ1-5	CSAASTSNQPQHF
TRBV4-1	-	CASNQERTTYEQYF
TRBV20-1	-	CSATTSNEQYF
TRBV10-3	TRBJ1-2	CAISGGFNYGYTF
TRBV5-1	TRBJ2-1	CASSSARLAGGQHYNEQFF
TRBV27	TRBJ1-6	CASSASESSYNSPLHF
TRBV6-6	TRBJ1-5	CASSRGDRAQPQHF
TRBV28	-	CASSYTGQGETQYF
TRBV27	TRBJ2-7	CASSPGTARYEQYF
TRBV6-5	TRBJ2-5	CASSPRQGWETQYF
TRBV20-1	TRBJ2-1	CSARTGRDHNEQFF
TRBV6-5	TRBJ2-7	CASRGGDRLMDEQYF
TRBV11-2	TRBJ2-7	CASRGREGLYEQYF
TRBV28	TRBJ2-5	CASSLLSSGDQETQYF
TRBV2	TRBJ1-5	CASRQDRGGNQPQHF
TRBV5-1	TRBJ2-1	CASSLSGTVSYNEQFF
TRBV7-9	TRBJ2-1	CASSLFSGGARINEQFF
TRBV6-2/TRBV6-3	TRBJ2-6	CASSTRRSSGANVLTF
TRBV7-3	TRBJ2-1	CASSLKLAGEQFF
TRBV29-1	TRBJ2-1	CSVGEGPSGSYNEQFF
TRBV20-1	TRBJ2-4	CSAFGTYPFKNIQYF
TRBV12-3/TRBV12-4	TRBJ2-1	CASASYNEQFF
TRBV5-1	TRBJ2-3	CASGFLAATDTQYF
TRBV9	TRBJ2-1	CASSPRTSGGDEQFF
TRBV5-6	TRBJ2-7	CASSESVAGGYNEQYF
TRBV27	-	CASRPTSGYNEQYF
TRBV4-1	TRBJ1-2	CASSQAPTQRGGYTF
TRBV20-1	TRBJ2-7	CSATIRQASSHEQYF
TRBV29-1	TRBJ1-5	CSIKTGLNQPQHF
TRBV2	TRBJ2-1	CASSEGGNEQFF
TRBV13	TRBJ1-1	CASSLGRQNTEAFF
TRBV6-2/TRBV6-3	TRBJ2-1	CASGRGSSYNAQFF
TRBV27	TRBJ2-5	CASSLQPEGGEQYF
TRBV12-3/TRBV12-4	TRBJ1-4	CASSYRQGTNEKLFF
TRBV20-1	TRBJ2-4	CSAETGMAKNIQYF